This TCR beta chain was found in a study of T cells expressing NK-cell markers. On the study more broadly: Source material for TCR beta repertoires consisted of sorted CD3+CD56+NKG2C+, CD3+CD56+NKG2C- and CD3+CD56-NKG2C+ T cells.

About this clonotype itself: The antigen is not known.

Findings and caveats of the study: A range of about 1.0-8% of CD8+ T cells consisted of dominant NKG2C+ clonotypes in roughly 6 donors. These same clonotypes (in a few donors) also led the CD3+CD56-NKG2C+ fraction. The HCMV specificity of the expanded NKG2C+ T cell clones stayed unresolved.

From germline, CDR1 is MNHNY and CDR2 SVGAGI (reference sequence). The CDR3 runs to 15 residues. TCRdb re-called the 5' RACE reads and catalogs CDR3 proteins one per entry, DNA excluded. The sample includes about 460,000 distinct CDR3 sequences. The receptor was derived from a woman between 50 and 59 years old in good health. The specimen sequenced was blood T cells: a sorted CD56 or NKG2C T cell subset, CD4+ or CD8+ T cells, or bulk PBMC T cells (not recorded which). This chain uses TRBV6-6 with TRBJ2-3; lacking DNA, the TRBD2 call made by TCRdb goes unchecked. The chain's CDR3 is CASSLTGVNTDTQYF.